The rows below give T cell receptor beta chains drawn from one sample of a study of human T cells and chemical hapten exposure. TCRdb itself ran the RACE reads through MiXCR, one entry per CDR3 protein. The table records around 260,000 distinct CDR3 sequences, over 8% of them present only once. The specimen comprised whole blood, sampled in connection with sensitization to the hapten diphenylcyclopropenone (DPC). These receptors came from a woman in her thirties or forties with alopecia areata. Some clones in this sample may be carry-over from other donors' samples. The CDR3 runs from the conserved cysteine through the conserved F or W. Fields, in order: D gene, clone size, V gene, J gene, CDR3 protein, CDR3 DNA. A D gene is named only where the DNA matches it firmly. Clone size appears in some rows only: once, few, many, or a class for an expanded clone.

d_gene: .; abundance: few; v_gene: TRBV7-9; j_gene: TRBJ2-5; CDR3aa: CASSPQGLQETQYF; CDR3nt: TGTGCCAGCAGCCCGCAGGGGCTCCAAGAGACCCAGTACTTC
d_gene: .; abundance: few; v_gene: TRBV7-2; j_gene: TRBJ2-5; CDR3aa: CASSLRGERGPQETQYF; CDR3nt: TGTGCCAGCAGCTTGCGCGGGGAGAGAGGGCCCCAAGAGACCCAGTACTTC
d_gene: .; abundance: .; v_gene: TRBV6-5; j_gene: TRBJ2-7; CDR3aa: CASGPPGRLEQYF; CDR3nt: TGTGCCAGCGGGCCTCCGGGACGGTTGGAGCAGTACTTC
d_gene: TRBD1; abundance: .; v_gene: TRBV12-3/TRBV12-4; j_gene: TRBJ2-5; CDR3aa: CASTLGTGEETQYF; CDR3nt: TGTGCCAGCACCCTAGGGACAGGGGAAGAGACCCAGTACTTC
d_gene: .; abundance: many; v_gene: TRBV7-2; j_gene: TRBJ1-1; CDR3aa: CASSENMNTEAFF; CDR3nt: TGTGCCAGCAGCGAAAACATGAACACTGAAGCTTTCTTT
d_gene: .; abundance: .; v_gene: TRBV12-3/TRBV12-4; j_gene: TRBJ2-2; CDR3aa: CASSLMNNPTGELFF; CDR3nt: TGTGCCAGCAGTTTAATGAACAACCCCACCGGGGAGCTGTTTTTT
d_gene: .; abundance: few; v_gene: TRBV6-5; j_gene: TRBJ2-7; CDR3aa: CASSSFATGAYEQYF; CDR3nt: TGTGCCAGCAGTTCGTTCGCGACGGGAGCCTACGAGCAGTACTTC
d_gene: .; abundance: few; v_gene: TRBV28; j_gene: TRBJ2-3; CDR3aa: CASSRDWSTDTQYF; CDR3nt: TGTGCCAGCAGTCGGGATTGGAGCACAGATACGCAGTATTTT
d_gene: .; abundance: many; v_gene: TRBV7-2; j_gene: TRBJ2-6; CDR3aa: CASSLGTLRGANVLTF; CDR3nt: TGTGCCAGCAGCTTAGGAACATTAAGGGGGGCCAACGTCCTGACTTTC
d_gene: .; abundance: .; v_gene: TRBV9; j_gene: TRBJ1-4; CDR3aa: CASSSQPGTAGEKLFF; CDR3nt: TGTGCCAGCAGCAGTCAACCCGGGACGGCAGGTGAAAAACTGTTTTTT
d_gene: TRBD2; abundance: .; v_gene: TRBV20-1; j_gene: TRBJ2-1; CDR3aa: CSAENRLAGAVDEQFF; CDR3nt: TGCAGTGCTGAAAACAGACTAGCGGGAGCGGTCGATGAGCAGTTCTTC
d_gene: .; abundance: many; v_gene: TRBV3-1; j_gene: TRBJ2-1; CDR3aa: CASSHLRLYNEQFF; CDR3nt: TGTGCCAGCAGCCACTTAAGGCTTTACAATGAGCAGTTCTTC
d_gene: .; abundance: .; v_gene: TRBV29-1; j_gene: TRBJ2-3; CDR3aa: CSVDGWDTDTQYF; CDR3nt: TGCAGCGTGGACGGATGGGACACAGATACGCAGTATTTT
d_gene: .; abundance: many; v_gene: TRBV6-2/TRBV6-3; j_gene: TRBJ2-2; CDR3aa: CASSYSNGELFF; CDR3nt: TGTGCCAGCAGTTACTCGAACGGGGAGCTGTTTTTT
d_gene: TRBD1; abundance: few; v_gene: TRBV5-4; j_gene: TRBJ2-1; CDR3aa: CASSLVGTGDYNEQFF; CDR3nt: TGTGCCAGCAGCTTGGTAGGGACAGGGGACTACAATGAGCAGTTCTTC
d_gene: TRBD2; abundance: .; v_gene: TRBV6-5; j_gene: TRBJ2-3; CDR3aa: CASSYSGTSADTQYF; CDR3nt: TGTGCCAGCAGTTACTCCGGGACTAGCGCCGATACGCAGTATTTT
d_gene: .; abundance: few; v_gene: TRBV4-2; j_gene: TRBJ1-6; CDR3aa: CASTWGDNSPLHF; CDR3nt: TGTGCCAGCACTTGGGGGGATAATTCACCCCTCCACTTT
d_gene: TRBD2; abundance: .; v_gene: TRBV3-1; j_gene: TRBJ2-7; CDR3aa: CASGTSIHEQYF; CDR3nt: TGTGCCAGCGGGACTAGCATCCACGAGCAGTACTTC
d_gene: TRBD2; abundance: .; v_gene: TRBV9; j_gene: TRBJ2-5; CDR3aa: CASSVGGPSGRARQETQYF; CDR3nt: TGTGCCAGCAGCGTAGGGGGCCCTAGCGGGAGGGCCCGCCAAGAGACCCAGTACTTC
d_gene: .; abundance: .; v_gene: TRBV2; j_gene: TRBJ1-2; CDR3aa: CASSAASTPYGYTF; CDR3nt: TGTGCCAGCAGTGCGGCCAGTACCCCCTATGGCTACACCTTC
d_gene: .; abundance: .; v_gene: TRBV20-1; j_gene: TRBJ1-2; CDR3aa: CSATRTATNYGYTF; CDR3nt: TGCAGTGCTACCCGGACGGCCACTAACTATGGCTACACCTTC
d_gene: .; abundance: .; v_gene: TRBV7-3; j_gene: TRBJ2-4; CDR3aa: CASSPRTVAKNIQYF; CDR3nt: TGTGCCAGCAGCCCCAGGACAGTAGCCAAAAACATTCAGTACTTC
d_gene: .; abundance: few; v_gene: TRBV7-2; j_gene: TRBJ2-1; CDR3aa: CASSSRVNRGGGFF; CDR3nt: TGTGCCAGCAGCTCGCGTGTAAACCGGGGCGGAGGGTTCTTC
d_gene: TRBD2; abundance: few; v_gene: TRBV3-1; j_gene: TRBJ2-1; CDR3aa: CASSPLAGIYNEQFF; CDR3nt: TGTGCCAGCAGCCCTCTAGCGGGCATTTACAATGAGCAGTTCTTC
d_gene: .; abundance: many; v_gene: TRBV9; j_gene: TRBJ2-3; CDR3aa: CASSGGLSTDTQYF; CDR3nt: TGTGCCAGCAGCGGTGGACTCTCCACAGATACGCAGTATTTT
d_gene: .; abundance: .; v_gene: TRBV6-1; j_gene: TRBJ2-5; CDR3aa: CASSEAVEQTQYF; CDR3nt: TGTGCCAGCAGTGAAGCGGTCGAACAGACCCAGTACTTC
d_gene: .; abundance: few; v_gene: TRBV20-1; j_gene: TRBJ2-1; CDR3aa: CSARSYLYNEQFF; CDR3nt: TGCAGTGCGCGATCATACCTCTACAATGAGCAGTTCTTC